The 10 T cell receptor beta chains below all came from one sample that was sequenced in a study of early T cells in non-severe SARS-CoV-2 infection. TCRdb itself ran the 5' RACE reads through MiXCR, one entry per CDR3 protein. The sample lists 20,000 to 25,000 distinct CDR3 sequences, 5% to 5.5% seen once, with approximately 12% in the top ten. The sequenced sample was whole blood. These receptors all come from an adult who was a healthcare worker with PCR-confirmed SARS-CoV-2 infection or an uninfected control (not recorded which).

In its sample, this clonotype was seen many times. The rearrangement joins TRBV5-1 to TRBJ2-7; maybe TRBD2 (5 bases). This CDR3 has 14 amino acids. The V gene lost 0 bases and the J gene lost 3 bases, with 10 bases spanning the gap. Per the germline V gene, CDR1 is SGHRS and CDR2 is YFSETQ. In DNA form, the CDR3 reads TGCGCCAGCAGCTTGGTTACGGGAATCTACGAGCAGTACTTC. Translated, it gives CASSLVTGIYEQYF. Filled out from reference TRBV5-1 and TRBJ2-7, the complete variable domain reads KAGVTQTPRYLIKTRGQQVTLSCSPISGHRSVSWYQQTPGQGLQFLFEYFSETQRNKGNFPGRFSGRQFSNSRSEMNVSTLELGDSALYLCASSLVTGIYEQYFGPGTRLTVT.

Many counts were recorded for this clonotype. CDR3 residues: CATRGTGSDTQYF. Here the CDR3 DNA reads TGTGCCACCAGAGGGACAGGGTCAGATACGCAGTATTTT. This sequence joins TRBV24-1 and TRBJ2-3; the match to TRBD1 covers 9 bases. CDR1 KGHDR and CDR2 SFDVKD come from the germline V gene. This CDR3 contains 13 residues. The J segment lost 4 bases and the V segment lost 7 bases, leaving 2 bases of the junction unmatched.

At least ten counts were recorded for this clonotype. The J gene is TRBJ2-1, the V gene TRBV20-1; D perhaps matches TRBD2 (6 bases). The CDR3 is made up of 15 amino acids. V dropped 4 bases and J dropped 2 bases, with 15 bases sitting between them. Per the germline V gene, CDR1 is DFQATT and CDR2 is SNEGSKA (reference sequence). The CDR3 reads CSATTGTSPYNEQFF. The CDR3 nucleotides are TGCAGTGCTACCACCGGGACTTCCCCCTACAATGAGCAGTTCTTC.

This clonotype came up a few times. This chain uses TRBV5-4 with TRBJ2-2; 11 bases match TRBD2. V lost 4 bases and J lost 4; bases outside the gene matches: 6. Per the germline V gene, CDR1 is SGHNT and CDR2 is YYREEE (reference sequence). The CDR3 has 16 residues. The CDR3, as DNA: TGTGCCAGCAGCGAATTAGCGGGAGGGCCCACCGGGGAGCTGTTTTTT. Translating it yields CASSELAGGPTGELFF.

This chain joins TRBV27 and TRBJ2-4; D gene ambiguous. The CDR3 runs to 18 residues. Germline CDR1 and CDR2: MNHEY and SMNVEV (reference sequence). Between the trimmed V and J ends, which lost 1 base and 0 bases, there was a span of 16 bases. The CDR3 DNA is TGTGCCAGCAGTTTATTTTGGACCAGTAACTTAGCCAAAAACATTCAGTACTTC. This gives the protein CASSLFWTSNLAKNIQYF.

At least ten counts were recorded for this clonotype. This chain connects TRBV5-1 to TRBJ1-2; tentatively, D is TRBD1 (5 bases). V was cut by 5 bases and J by 8 bases, with 10 bases left in between. The length of the CDR3 is 11 residues. Germline V gene data show CDR1 as SGHRS and CDR2 as YFSETQ. In DNA, the CDR3 is TGCGCCAGCAGTAGGGGTAACGGCTACACCTTC. Protein: CASSRGNGYTF.

This chain uses TRBV12-3 or TRBV12-4 with TRBJ1-4; D unresolved. V was pared by 1 base and J by 7 bases, with 10 bases between. The CDR3 is 14 residues long. CDR3 region: CASSLGGGSEKLFF. Here the CDR3 DNA reads TGTGCCAGCAGTTTAGGGGGAGGAAGTGAAAAACTGTTTTTT.

This clonotype has a count of ten or more. The chain joins TRBV7-9 to TRBJ1-1; D is uncertain. CDR1 is SEHNR, CDR2 FQNEAQ, per germline (reference sequence). The CDR3 contains 13 residues. V was clipped by 2 bases and J by 3 bases, with 7 bases between them. The CDR3 loop reads CASSLSGDTEAFF. CDR3 DNA sequence: TGTGCCAGCAGCTTATCCGGTGACACTGAAGCTTTCTTT.

This rearrangement joins TRBV29-1 to TRBJ2-5; D is unclear. Germline V gene data show CDR1 as SQVTM and CDR2 as ANQGSEA. The length of the CDR3 is 14 residues. V was cut by 6 bases and J by 1 base, with 15 bases left in between. CDR3 sequence (DNA): TGCAGCGTCCAACGTTCTATCGCCCAAGAGACCCAGTACTTC. Encoded protein: CSVQRSIAQETQYF.

This clonotype was seen a few times. The gene calls are TRBV6-2 or TRBV6-3 and TRBJ1-6; TRBD1 is a possible D gene (6 bases). The CDR3 loop spans 16 amino acids. Germline V gene lookup returns CDR1 MNHEY and CDR2 SVGEGT. Between the trimmed V and J ends, which lost 6 bases and 8 bases, there was a span of 20 bases. The CDR3 nucleotides are TGTGCCAGCAGCCCGGACAGCTCGTCTCCGTATTCACCCCTCCACTTT. This translates into CASSPDSSSPYSPLHF.